These 2 T cell receptor beta chains were all obtained from the same sample, sequenced in a study of blood T cell repertoires in COVID-19 (dated by TCRdb to 2018 to 2021). Library preparation was by the immunoSEQ multiplex PCR assay. TCRdb mirrors the immuneACCESS table, restricted to in-frame sequences. Some clones are absent from its copies; in checked studies, under half trace to an unresolved V gene, and the reason for the others is unknown. This sample holds a few hundred thousand clones; around 85% were observed only once. The ten biggest clones cover about 2% of the sample. The sample was peripheral blood. These receptors were collected from a woman aged 45 to 65 with acute or convalescent COVID-19.

This sequence joins TRBV5-8 and TRBJ1-1, with a tentative D call TRBD1 (6 bases). Germline CDR1 SGHTS, CDR2 YDEGEE. The CDR3 is 13 amino acids. V was cut by 5 bases and J by 7 bases, with 15 bases left in between. In DNA, the CDR3 is TGTGCCAGCAGAAGGACAGCGCCCCTTGAAGCTTTCTTT. Translating it yields CASRRTAPLEAFF.

This sequence joins TRBV5-5 and TRBJ2-5; D gene ambiguous. The V and J ends lost 1 base and 0 bases respectively, with 7 bases between them. The CDR3 sequence is 14 residues long. The germline gives CDR1 SGHKS, CDR2 YYEKEE (reference sequence). The CDR3 protein is CASSLLEYQETQYF. The CDR3 DNA reads TGTGCCAGCAGCTTGCTCGAGTACCAAGAGACCCAGTACTTC. The entire variable domain, with the rest obtained from reference TRBV5-5 and TRBJ2-5, is as follows: DAGVTQSPTHLIKTRGQQVTLRCSPISGHKSVSWYQQVLGQGPQFIFQYYEKEERGRGNFPDRFSARQFPNYSSELNVNALLLGDSALYLCASSLLEYQETQYFGPGTRLLVL.